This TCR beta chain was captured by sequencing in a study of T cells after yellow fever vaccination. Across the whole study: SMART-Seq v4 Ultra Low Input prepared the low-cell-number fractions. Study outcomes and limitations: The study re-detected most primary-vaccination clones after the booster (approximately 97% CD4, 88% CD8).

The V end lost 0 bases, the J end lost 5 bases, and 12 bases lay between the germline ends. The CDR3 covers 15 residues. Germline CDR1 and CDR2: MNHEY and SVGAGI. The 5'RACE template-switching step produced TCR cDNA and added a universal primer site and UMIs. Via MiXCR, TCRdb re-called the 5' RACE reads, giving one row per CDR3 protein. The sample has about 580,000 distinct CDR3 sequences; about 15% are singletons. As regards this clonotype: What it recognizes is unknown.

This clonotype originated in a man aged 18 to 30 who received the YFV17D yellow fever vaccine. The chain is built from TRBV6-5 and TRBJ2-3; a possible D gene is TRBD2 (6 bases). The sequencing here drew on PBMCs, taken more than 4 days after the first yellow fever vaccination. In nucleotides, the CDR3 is TGTGCCAGCAGTTACTCGACCGGGGGAGAAGATACGCAGTATTTT. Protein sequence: CASSYSTGGEDTQYF.